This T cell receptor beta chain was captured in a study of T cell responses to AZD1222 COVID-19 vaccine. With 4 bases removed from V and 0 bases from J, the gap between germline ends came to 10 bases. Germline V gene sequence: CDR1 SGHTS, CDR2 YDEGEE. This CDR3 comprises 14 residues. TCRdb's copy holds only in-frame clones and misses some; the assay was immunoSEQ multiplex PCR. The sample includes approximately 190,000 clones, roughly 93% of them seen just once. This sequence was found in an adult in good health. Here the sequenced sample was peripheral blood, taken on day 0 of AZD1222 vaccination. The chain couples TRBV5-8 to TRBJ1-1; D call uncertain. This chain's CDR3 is CASSQASMNTEAFF. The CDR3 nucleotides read TGTGCCAGCAGCCAGGCCTCCATGAACACTGAAGCTTTCTTT.